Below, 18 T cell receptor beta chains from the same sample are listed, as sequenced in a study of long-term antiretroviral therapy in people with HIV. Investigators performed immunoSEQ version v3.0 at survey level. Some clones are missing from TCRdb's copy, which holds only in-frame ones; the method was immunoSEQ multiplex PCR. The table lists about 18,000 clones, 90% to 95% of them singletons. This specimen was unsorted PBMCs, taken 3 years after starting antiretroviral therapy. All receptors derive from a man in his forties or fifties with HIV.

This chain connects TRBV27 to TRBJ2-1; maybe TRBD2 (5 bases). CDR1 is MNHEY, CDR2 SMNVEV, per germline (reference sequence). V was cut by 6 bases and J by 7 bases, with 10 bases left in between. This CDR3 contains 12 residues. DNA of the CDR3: TGTGCCAGCAGGACTCGCGGGAATGAGCAGTTCTTC. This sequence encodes CASRTRGNEQFF.

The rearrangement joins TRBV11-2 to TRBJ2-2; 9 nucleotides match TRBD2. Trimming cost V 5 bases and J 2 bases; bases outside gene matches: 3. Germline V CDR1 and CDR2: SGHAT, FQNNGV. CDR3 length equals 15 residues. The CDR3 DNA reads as TGTGCCAGCAGCGAAGCGGGGGGTAACACCGGGGAGCTGTTTTTT. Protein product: CASSEAGGNTGELFF.

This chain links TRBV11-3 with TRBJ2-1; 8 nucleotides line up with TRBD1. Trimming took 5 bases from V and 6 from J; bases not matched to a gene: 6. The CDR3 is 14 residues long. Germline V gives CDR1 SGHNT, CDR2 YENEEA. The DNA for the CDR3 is TGTGCCAGCAGCGCCTCGACAGGGGCCAATGAGCAGTTCTTC. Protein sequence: CASSASTGANEQFF.

The CDR3 sequence: CASSLGGGNEQFF. The CDR3 coding sequence is TGTGCCAGCAGCTTAGGGGGTGGCAATGAGCAGTTCTTC. This chain uses TRBV11-2 with TRBJ2-1; D unresolved. This CDR3 contains 13 residues. The V and J ends lost 1 base and 6 bases respectively, with 7 bases between them. The germline CDR1 and CDR2 sequences are SGHAT and FQNNGV.

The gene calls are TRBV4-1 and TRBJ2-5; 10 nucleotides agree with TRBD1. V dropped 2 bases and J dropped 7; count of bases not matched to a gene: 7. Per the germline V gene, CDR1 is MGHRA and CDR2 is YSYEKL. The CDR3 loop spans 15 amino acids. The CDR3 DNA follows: TGCGCCAGCAGCCAACCGGGACAGGGGCGCGGGACCCAGTACTTC. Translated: CASSQPGQGRGTQYF.

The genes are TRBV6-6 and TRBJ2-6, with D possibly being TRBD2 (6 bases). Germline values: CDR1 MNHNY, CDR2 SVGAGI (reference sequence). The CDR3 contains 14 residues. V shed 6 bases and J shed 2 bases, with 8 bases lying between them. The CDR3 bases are TGTGCCAGCAGGGGCGGGGCTGGGGCCAACGTCCTGACTTTC. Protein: CASRGGAGANVLTF.

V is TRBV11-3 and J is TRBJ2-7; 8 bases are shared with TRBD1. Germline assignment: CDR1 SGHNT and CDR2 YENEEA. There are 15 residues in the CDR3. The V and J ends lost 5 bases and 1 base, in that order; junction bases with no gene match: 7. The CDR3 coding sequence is TGTGCCAGCAGCCCGACAGGGGACCCTTCCTACGAGCAGTACTTC. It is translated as CASSPTGDPSYEQYF.

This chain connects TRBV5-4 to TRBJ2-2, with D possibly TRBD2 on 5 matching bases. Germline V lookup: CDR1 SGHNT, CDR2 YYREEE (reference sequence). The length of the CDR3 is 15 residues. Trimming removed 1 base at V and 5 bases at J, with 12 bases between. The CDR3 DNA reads TGTGCCAGCAGCTTGTTTGCGGGCCCGACCGGGGAGCTGTTTTTT. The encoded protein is CASSLFAGPTGELFF. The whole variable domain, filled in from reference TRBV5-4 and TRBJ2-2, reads ETGVTQSPTHLIKTRGQQVTLRCSSQSGHNTVSWYQQALGQGPQFIFQYYREEENGRGNFPPRFSGLQFPNYSSELNVNALELDDSALYLCASSLFAGPTGELFFGEGSRLTVL.

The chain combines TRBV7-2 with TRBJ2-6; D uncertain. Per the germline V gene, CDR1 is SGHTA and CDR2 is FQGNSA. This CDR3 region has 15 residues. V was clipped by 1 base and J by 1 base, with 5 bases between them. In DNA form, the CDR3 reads TGTGCCAGCAGCTTAGGGTTGTCTGGGGCCAACGTCCTGACTTTC. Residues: CASSLGLSGANVLTF.

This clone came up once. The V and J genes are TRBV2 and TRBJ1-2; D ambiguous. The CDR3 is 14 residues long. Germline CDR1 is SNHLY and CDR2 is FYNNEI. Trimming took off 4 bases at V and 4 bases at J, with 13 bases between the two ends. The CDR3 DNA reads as TGTGCCAGCAGTGTCGAGGAGGGCGGCTATGGCTACACCTTC. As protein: CASSVEEGGYGYTF.

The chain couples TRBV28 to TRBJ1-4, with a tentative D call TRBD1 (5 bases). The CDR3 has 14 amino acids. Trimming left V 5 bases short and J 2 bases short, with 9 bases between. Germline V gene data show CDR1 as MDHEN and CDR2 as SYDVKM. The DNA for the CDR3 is TGTGCCAGCAGTCCACGACAGACTAATGAAAAACTGTTTTTT. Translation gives CASSPRQTNEKLFF.

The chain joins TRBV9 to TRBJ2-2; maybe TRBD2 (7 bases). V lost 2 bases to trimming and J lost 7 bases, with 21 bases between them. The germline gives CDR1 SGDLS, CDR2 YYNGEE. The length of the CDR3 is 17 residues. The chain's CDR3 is CASSVGGLAERGGELFF. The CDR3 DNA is TGTGCCAGCAGCGTGGGGGGGCTAGCGGAGAGAGGCGGGGAGCTGTTTTTT.

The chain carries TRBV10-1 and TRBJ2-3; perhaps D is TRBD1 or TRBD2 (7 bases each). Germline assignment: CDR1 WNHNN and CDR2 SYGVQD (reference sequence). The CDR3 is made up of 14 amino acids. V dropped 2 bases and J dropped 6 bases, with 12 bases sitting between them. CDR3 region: CASSEAGGEDTQYF. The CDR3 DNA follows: TGCGCCAGCAGTGAGGCAGGGGGGGAGGATACGCAGTATTTT.

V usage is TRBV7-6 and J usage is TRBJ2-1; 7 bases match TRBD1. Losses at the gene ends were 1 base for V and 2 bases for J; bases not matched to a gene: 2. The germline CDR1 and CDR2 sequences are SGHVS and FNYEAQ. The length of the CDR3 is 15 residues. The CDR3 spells CASSLGRGTYNEQFF. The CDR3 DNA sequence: TGTGCCAGCAGCTTAGGCAGGGGGACCTACAATGAGCAGTTCTTC.

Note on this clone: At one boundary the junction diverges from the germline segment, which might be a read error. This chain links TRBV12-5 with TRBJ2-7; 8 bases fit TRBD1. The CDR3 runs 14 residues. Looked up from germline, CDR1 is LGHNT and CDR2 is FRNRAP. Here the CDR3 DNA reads TGTGCTAGTGGTCCCCCGGACAGGGCACCCGAGCCGTACTTC. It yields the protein CASGPPDRAPEPYF. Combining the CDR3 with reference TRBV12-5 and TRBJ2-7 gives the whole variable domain DARVTQTPRHKVTEMGQEVTMRCQPILGHNTVFWYRQTMMQGLELLAYFRNRAPLDDSGMPKDRFSAEMPDATLATLKIQPSEPRDSAVYFCASGPPDRAPEPYFGPGTRLTVT.

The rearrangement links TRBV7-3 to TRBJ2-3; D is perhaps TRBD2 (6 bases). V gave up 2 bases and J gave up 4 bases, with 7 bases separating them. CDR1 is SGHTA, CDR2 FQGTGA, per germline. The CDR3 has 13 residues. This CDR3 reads CASSLGLSDTQYF. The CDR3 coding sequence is TGTGCCAGCAGCTTAGGACTATCAGATACGCAGTATTTT.

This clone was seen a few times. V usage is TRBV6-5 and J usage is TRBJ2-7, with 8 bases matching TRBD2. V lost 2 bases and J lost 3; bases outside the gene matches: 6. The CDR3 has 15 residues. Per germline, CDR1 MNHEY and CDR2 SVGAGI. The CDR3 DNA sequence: TGTGCCAGCAGTTACAGACGGGGGGGGCACTACGAGCAGTACTTC. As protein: CASSYRRGGHYEQYF.

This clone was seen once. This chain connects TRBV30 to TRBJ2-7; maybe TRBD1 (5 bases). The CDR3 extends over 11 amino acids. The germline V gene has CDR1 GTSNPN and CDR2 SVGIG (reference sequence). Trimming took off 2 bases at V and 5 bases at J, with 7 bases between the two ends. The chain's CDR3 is CAWSRRDEQYF. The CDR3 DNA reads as TGTGCCTGGAGTCGCAGGGACGAGCAGTACTTC.